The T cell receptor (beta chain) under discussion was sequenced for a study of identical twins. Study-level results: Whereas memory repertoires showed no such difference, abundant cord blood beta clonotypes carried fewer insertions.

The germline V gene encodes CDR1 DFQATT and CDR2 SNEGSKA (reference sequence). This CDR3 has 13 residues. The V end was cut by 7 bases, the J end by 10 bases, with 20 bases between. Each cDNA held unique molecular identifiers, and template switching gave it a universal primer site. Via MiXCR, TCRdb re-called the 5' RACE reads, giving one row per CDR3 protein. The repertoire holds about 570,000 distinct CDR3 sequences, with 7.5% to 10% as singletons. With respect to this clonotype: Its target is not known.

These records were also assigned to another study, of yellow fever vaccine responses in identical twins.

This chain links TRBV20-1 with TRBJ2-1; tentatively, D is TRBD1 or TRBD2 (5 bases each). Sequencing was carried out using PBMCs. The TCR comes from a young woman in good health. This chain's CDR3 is CSVPGRLLGEQFF. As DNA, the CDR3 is TGCAGTGTCCCAGGGAGACTCCTCGGCGAGCAGTTCTTC.